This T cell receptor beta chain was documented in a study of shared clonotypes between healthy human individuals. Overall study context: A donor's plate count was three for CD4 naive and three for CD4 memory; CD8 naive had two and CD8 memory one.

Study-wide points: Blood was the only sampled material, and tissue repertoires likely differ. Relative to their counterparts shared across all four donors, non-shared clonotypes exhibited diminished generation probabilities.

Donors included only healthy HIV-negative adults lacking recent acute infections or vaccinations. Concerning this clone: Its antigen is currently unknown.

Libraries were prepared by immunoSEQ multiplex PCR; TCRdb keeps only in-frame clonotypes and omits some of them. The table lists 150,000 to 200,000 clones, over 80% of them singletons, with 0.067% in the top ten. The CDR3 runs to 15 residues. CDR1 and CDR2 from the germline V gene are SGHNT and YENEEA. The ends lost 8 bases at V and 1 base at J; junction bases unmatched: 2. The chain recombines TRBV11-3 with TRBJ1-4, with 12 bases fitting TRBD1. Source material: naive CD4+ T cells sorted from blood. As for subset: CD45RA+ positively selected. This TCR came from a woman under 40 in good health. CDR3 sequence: CASRDRGLTNEKLFF. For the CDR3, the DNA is TGTGCCAGCCGGGACAGGGGGCTAACTAATGAAAAACTGTTTTTT.